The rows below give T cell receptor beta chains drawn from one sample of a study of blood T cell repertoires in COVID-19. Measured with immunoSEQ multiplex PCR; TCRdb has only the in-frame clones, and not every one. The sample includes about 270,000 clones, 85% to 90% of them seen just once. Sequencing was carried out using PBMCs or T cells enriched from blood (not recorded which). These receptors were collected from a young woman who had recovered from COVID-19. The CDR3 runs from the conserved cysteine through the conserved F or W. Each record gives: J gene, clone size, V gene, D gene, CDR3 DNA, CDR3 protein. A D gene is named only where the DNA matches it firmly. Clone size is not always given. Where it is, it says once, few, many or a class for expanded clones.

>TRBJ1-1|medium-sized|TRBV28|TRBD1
TGTGCCAGCAGTTTACAGACAGGGGTAGGAGCTTTCTTT
CASSLQTGVGAFF
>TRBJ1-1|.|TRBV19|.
TGTGCCAGTACCCCACCCGGGGGGGAAGCTTTCTTT
CASTPPGGEAFF
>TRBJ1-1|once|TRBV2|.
TGTGCCAGCAGCGTCCTAGGGGCTGAAGCTTTCTTT
CASSVLGAEAFF
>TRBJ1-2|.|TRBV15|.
TGTGCCACCAGCGGCCAGGGCGGCTACACCTTC
CATSGQGGYTF
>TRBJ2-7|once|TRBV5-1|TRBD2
TGCGCCAGCAGTACTAGCGGGGGCGAGGGCTACGAGCAGTACTTC
CASSTSGGEGYEQYF
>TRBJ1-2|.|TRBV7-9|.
TGTGCCAGCAGCGTTGACGGGACACCTAACTATGGCTACACCTTC
CASSVDGTPNYGYTF
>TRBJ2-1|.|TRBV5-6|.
TGTGCCAGCAGCCCAACCGGCAGGTACAATGAGCAGTTCTTC
CASSPTGRYNEQFF
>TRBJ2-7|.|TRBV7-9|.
TGTGCCTCTTCCTCTTACAGGGCACGGGGCGGTTACGAGCAGTACTTC
CASSSYRARGGYEQYF
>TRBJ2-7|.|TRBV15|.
TGTGCCACCAGCAGAGATGGCGGGGCGGGCGAGCAGTACTTC
CATSRDGGAGEQYF
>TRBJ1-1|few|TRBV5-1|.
TGCGCCAGCAGCTTGGAGGCGCAGGGCACTGAAGCTTTCTTT
CASSLEAQGTEAFF
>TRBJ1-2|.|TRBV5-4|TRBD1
TGTGCCAGCAGCCAGGGGGCAGGGGTCTATGGCTACACCTTC
CASSQGAGVYGYTF
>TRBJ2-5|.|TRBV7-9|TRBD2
TGTGCCAGCAGCCCGGGACTAGCGGGGGATTCAGAGACCCAGTACTTC
CASSPGLAGDSETQYF
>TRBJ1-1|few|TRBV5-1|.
TGCGCCAGCAGCTTGTCCAGTCCGAACACTGAAGCTTTCTTT
CASSLSSPNTEAFF
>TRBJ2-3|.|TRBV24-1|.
TGTGCCACCAGTGATCCATCCGCAGGGGCAACAGATACGCAGTATTTT
CATSDPSAGATDTQYF
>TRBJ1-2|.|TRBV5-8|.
TGTGCCAGCAGCTTGGAACTTAACTATGGCTACACCTTC
CASSLELNYGYTF
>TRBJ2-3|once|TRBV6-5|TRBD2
TGTGCCAGCAGTTACTCGAAAGCGGGGGCTAAAGATACGCAGTATTTT
CASSYSKAGAKDTQYF
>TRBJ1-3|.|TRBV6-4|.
TGTGCCAGCAGTGACTCAAGGGGCGTCTCAGGAAACACCATATATTTT
CASSDSRGVSGNTIYF
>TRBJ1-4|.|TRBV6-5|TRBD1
TGTGCCAGCTCGCCCGGGACAGTGTACGAAAAACTGTTTTTT
CASSPGTVYEKLFF
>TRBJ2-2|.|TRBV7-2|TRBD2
TGTGCCAGCAGCTTATTTACGACTAGCCCCGGGGAGCTGTTTTTT
CASSLFTTSPGELFF
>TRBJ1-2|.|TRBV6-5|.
TGTGCCAGCAGCAGGGGCGAATGGAACTATGGCTACACCTTC
CASSRGEWNYGYTF
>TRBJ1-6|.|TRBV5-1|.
TGCGCCAGCACCGCCCGGACAGCCAACGCCTATTCACCCCTCCACTTT
CASTARTANAYSPLHF
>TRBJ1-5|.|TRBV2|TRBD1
TGTGCCAGCAGTGAATCAGGGGGCAACAATCAGCCCCAGCATTTT
CASSESGGNNQPQHF
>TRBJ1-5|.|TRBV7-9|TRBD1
TGTGCCAGCAGCACCGGGACAGGGGATACGCCCCAGCATTTT
CASSTGTGDTPQHF
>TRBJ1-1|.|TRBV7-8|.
TGTGCCAGCAGCTTAGACTCGTTCTACACTGAAGCTTTCTTT
CASSLDSFYTEAFF
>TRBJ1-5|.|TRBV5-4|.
TGTGCCAGCAGCTTGGAATGGCAGGCCCAAGGGGCCCAGCATTTT
CASSLEWQAQGAQHF
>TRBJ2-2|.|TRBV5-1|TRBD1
TGCGCCAGCAGCTTGGAGGCCCCAGGGGGGAACACCGGGGAGCTGTTTTTT
CASSLEAPGGNTGELFF
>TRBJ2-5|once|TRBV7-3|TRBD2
TGTGCCAGCAGCTTAATTGGAAGCGGGGGGCAAGAGACCCAGTACTTC
CASSLIGSGGQETQYF
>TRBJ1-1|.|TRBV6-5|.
TGTGCCAGCAGTTCCAAACAGGGTGCGAGTACTGAAGCTTTCTTT
CASSSKQGASTEAFF
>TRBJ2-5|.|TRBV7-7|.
TGTGCTAGCAGCTTAGTACGGGGGGCCCAAGAGACCCAGTACTTC
CASSLVRGAQETQYF
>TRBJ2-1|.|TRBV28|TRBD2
TGTGCCAGCAGTTTCATTTCTAGCGGGGACAATGAGCAGTTCTTC
CASSFISSGDNEQFF
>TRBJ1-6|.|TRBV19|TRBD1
TGTGCCAGTAGACCGAGCTATGGGACAGGGGTCCCACCCCTCCACTTT
CASRPSYGTGVPPLHF
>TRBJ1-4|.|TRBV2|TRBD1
TGTGCCAGCAGGGGACAGAATGAAAAACTGTTTTTT
CASRGQNEKLFF